One T cell receptor beta chain is described in this entry. This sample is drawn from a study of blood T cell repertoires in COVID-19. For the study at large: The United States, Italy and Spain provided the acute and convalescent COVID-19 samples.

Some clones are missing from TCRdb's copy, which holds only in-frame ones; the method was immunoSEQ multiplex PCR. Of about 74,000 clones in the sample, over 75% were seen once. The V and J ends lost 5 bases and 4 bases, in that order; junction bases with no gene match: 13. The CDR3 sequence is 16 residues long. CDR1 is MDHEN and CDR2 is SYDVKM in the germline V gene. The chain recombines TRBV28 with TRBJ2-7; 8 bases are a match to TRBD1. This TCR was sampled from a man aged 65 to 85 with active or convalescent COVID-19. The sequenced sample consisted of peripheral blood. CDR3 residues: CASSPRTGPKLYEQYF. The CDR3 bases are TGTGCCAGCAGTCCCAGGACAGGGCCCAAATTATACGAGCAGTACTTC.